Given below is one T cell receptor (beta chain) in context. TCRdb redid the calling of the 5' RACE reads with MiXCR, one entry per CDR3 protein. The sample includes 400,000 or so distinct CDR3 sequences, 7% to 9.5% of them seen just once. The sample belongs to a study of identical twins. The CDR3 extends over 16 amino acids. The trim removed 2 bases at V and 10 bases at J, leaving 8 bases unmatched. The rearrangement uses TRBV12-3 or TRBV12-4 and TRBJ2-2, with 12 bases matching TRBD2. Material: naive T cells sorted from blood. The source is a woman between 45 and 60 years old in good health. This CDR3 reads CASSLPGLAGLVELFF. In DNA, the CDR3 is TGTGCCAGCAGTTTACCCGGACTAGCGGGATTGGTGGAGCTGTTTTTT.